This T cell receptor beta chain was sequenced for a study of control samples from healthy donors and cancer patients. Assay: immunoSEQ multiplex PCR; the TCRdb copy retains only in-frame clones and omits some. The sample consists of about 100,000 clones, roughly 87% of them appearing once. The CDR3 is 16 amino acids. CDR1 is SGHTS, CDR2 YDEGEE, per germline. Trimming shortened V by 7 bases and J by 3 bases, and 21 bases separated the two germline ends. The sequenced material came from blood. This receptor was taken from a woman in her fifties or sixties in good health. The chain is built from TRBV5-8 and TRBJ2-3, with D perhaps TRBD2 (6 bases). CDR3: CASGPVGGMVTDTQYF. CDR3 nucleotides: TGTGCCAGCGGGCCTGTGGGGGGAATGGTAACAGATACGCAGTATTTT.